The 9 T cell receptor beta chains below all came from one sample that was sequenced in a study of breast tumors, draining lymph nodes, adjacent tissues. The lymph nodes were axillary draining lymph nodes from breast cancer patients. TCRdb reprocessed the multiplex PCR reads via MiXCR and lists one record per CDR3 protein. The table includes under 300,000 distinct CDR3 sequences, 30% to 35% detected once. Sequenced: axillary lymph node tissue. The receptors come from a female donor with breast cancer. Some clones in this sample may be carry-over from other donors' samples.

This sequence joins TRBV7-3 and TRBJ1-2; 12 bases agree with TRBD1. The CDR3 runs 14 residues. From germline, CDR1 is SGHTA and CDR2 FQGTGA. Germline trimming cut 6 bases from V and 4 bases from J; bases unmatched to any gene: 3. The DNA of the CDR3 is TGTGCCAGCAGAGGGGACAGGGGGCCCTATGGCTACACCTTC. It encodes CASRGDRGPYGYTF.

This clonotype was found many times. The gene calls are TRBV6-5 and TRBJ2-5; 11 bases match TRBD2. J was trimmed by 4 bases and V by 0 bases; bases with no gene match: 7. Germline V gene data show CDR1 as MNHEY and CDR2 as SVGAGI. The CDR3 runs to 17 residues. CDR3 DNA sequence: TGTGCCAGCAGTTACTCCCAGACTAGCGGGGAGGGAGAGACCCAGTACTTC. Its translation: CASSYSQTSGEGETQYF.

The V call is TRBV19, the J call TRBJ1-4; D remains unclear. V lost 3 bases and J 5 bases, leaving 10 bases between the germline ends. Germline CDR1 reads LNHDA; CDR2 reads SQIVND (reference sequence). The CDR3 runs 14 residues. CDR3 amino acids: CASSIIRGNEKLFF. The CDR3 DNA follows: TGTGCCAGTAGTATTATACGAGGGAATGAAAAACTGTTTTTT.

Worth noting for this clonotype: A read error is possible here, since a much larger clone lies one base away. The J gene is TRBJ2-1, the V gene TRBV14, with 9 bases fitting TRBD1. CDR3 length: 15 amino acids. The V and J ends lost 1 base and 7 bases, in that order; junction bases with no gene match: 5. CDR1 and CDR2 (germline): SGHDN, FVKESK. The CDR3 loop is CASSQVGTGLNEQFF. The CDR3, as DNA: TGTGCCAGCAGCCAAGTGGGGACAGGGTTAAATGAGCAGTTCTTC. The variable domain in full, with the rest retrieved from reference TRBV14 and TRBJ2-1, is EAGVTQFPSHSVIEKGQTVTLRCDPISGHDNLYWYRRVMGKEIKFLLHFVKESKQDESGMPNNRFLAERTGGTYSTLKVQPAELEDSGVYFCASSQVGTGLNEQFFGPGTRLTVL.

This chain uses TRBV9 with TRBJ1-2; TRBD1 agrees at 8 bases. Trimming removed 0 bases from V and 6 bases from J; junction bases left unmatched: 7. The CDR3 is made up of 15 amino acids. Germline CDR1 reads SGDLS; CDR2 reads YYNGEE. The CDR3 loop reads CASSVAPGQADGYTF. The CDR3 coding sequence is TGTGCCAGCAGCGTAGCCCCGGGACAGGCCGATGGCTACACCTTC.

This clonotype was recorded many times. The V and J genes are TRBV7-9 and TRBJ1-4; no reliable D call. Germline V gives CDR1 SEHNR, CDR2 FQNEAQ (reference sequence). The V gene lost 5 bases and the J gene lost 8 bases, with 6 bases spanning the gap. The CDR3 length is 11 residues. The CDR3 protein is CASSPGEKLFF. In DNA form, the CDR3 reads TGTGCCAGCAGCCCAGGAGAAAAACTGTTTTTT.

This clonotype came up many times. The chain joins TRBV7-2 to TRBJ2-2; D gene ambiguous. V was trimmed by 2 bases and J by 6 bases, leaving 10 bases between them. Germline V gene lookup returns CDR1 SGHTA and CDR2 FQGNSA. CDR3 length: 14 amino acids. The CDR3 nucleotides read TGTGCCAGCAGCTTATCCAGGACCGCCGGGGAGCTGTTTTTT. Its translation is CASSLSRTAGELFF.

This clonotype was recorded at least ten times. CDR3 loop: CSARDLDRDSAFEKLFF. The CDR3 DNA is TGCAGTGCTAGAGATCTCGACCGGGACAGCGCGTTTGAAAAACTGTTTTTT. The V call is TRBV20-1, the J call TRBJ1-4; 7 bases line up with TRBD1. CDR1 and CDR2 from the germline V gene are DFQATT and SNEGSKA (reference sequence). With 0 bases clipped from V and 7 bases from J, the junction kept 14 bases outside the gene matches. The CDR3 is 17 residues long.

This clonotype was seen only once. This chain connects TRBV27 to TRBJ2-1; D is possibly TRBD2 (5 bases). The V end lost 0 bases, the J end lost 8 bases, and 11 bases lay between the germline ends. Germline V gene sequence: CDR1 MNHEY, CDR2 SMNVEV (reference sequence). CDR3 length: 14 residues. The CDR3 region has the DNA TGTGCCAGCAGTTTATCGCGGGTTTCCGATGAGCAGTTCTTC. It specifies CASSLSRVSDEQFF.